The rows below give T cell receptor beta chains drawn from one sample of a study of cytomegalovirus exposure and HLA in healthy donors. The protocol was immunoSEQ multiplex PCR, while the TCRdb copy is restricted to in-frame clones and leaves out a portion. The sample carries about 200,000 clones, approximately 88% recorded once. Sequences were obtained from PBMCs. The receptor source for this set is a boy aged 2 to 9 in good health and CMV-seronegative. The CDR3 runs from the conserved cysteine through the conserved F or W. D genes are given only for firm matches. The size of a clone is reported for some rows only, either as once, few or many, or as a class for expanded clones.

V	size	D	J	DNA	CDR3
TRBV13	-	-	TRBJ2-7	TGTGCCAGCAGCAACCGCCAGGAAAGCTACGAGCAGTACTTC	CASSNRQESYEQYF
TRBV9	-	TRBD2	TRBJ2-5	TGTGCCAGCAGCGTAGGACTAGCGCTACAAGAGACCCAGTACTTC	CASSVGLALQETQYF
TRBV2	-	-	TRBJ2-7	TGTGCCAGCAGCTTCGGGTGGCCCGTCGACGAGCAGTACTTC	CASSFGWPVDEQYF
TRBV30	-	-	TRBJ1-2	TGTGCCTGGAGTCTAACCACTAGAGCTAACTATGGCTACACCTTC	CAWSLTTRANYGYTF
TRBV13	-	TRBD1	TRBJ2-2	TGTGCCAGCAGCTGGGCCGGGACAGGGCGGACCGGGGAGCTGTTTTTT	CASSWAGTGRTGELFF
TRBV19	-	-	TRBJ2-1	TGTGCCAGTATAAGAACAGTAAGCTCTCCACGAACTGAGCAGTTCTTC	CASIRTVSSPRTEQFF
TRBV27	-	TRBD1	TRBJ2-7	TGTGCCAGCAGTTTGGGACAGGGGAAGTCCTACGAGCAGTACTTC	CASSLGQGKSYEQYF
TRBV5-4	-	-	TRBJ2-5	TGTGCCAGCAGCGGAGGGACCGAAGAGACCCAGTACTTC	CASSGGTEETQYF
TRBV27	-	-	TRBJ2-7	TGTGCCAGCAGTTTATCGTTACAAAACTACGAGCAGTACTTC	CASSLSLQNYEQYF
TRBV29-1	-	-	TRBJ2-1	TGCAGCGTTGAAAAGGACAGTATGGATGAGCAGTTCTTC	CSVEKDSMDEQFF
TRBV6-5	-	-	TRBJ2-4	TGTGCCAGCAGCTATTCGGGATTAGCCAAAAACATTCAGTACTTC	CASSYSGLAKNIQYF
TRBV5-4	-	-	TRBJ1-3	TGTGCCAGCAGCTTGTCCGGTCTTGGAAACACCATATATTTT	CASSLSGLGNTIYF
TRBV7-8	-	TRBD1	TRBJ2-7	TGTGCCAGCAGCCGCCGGGACAGCTCCTACGAGCAGTACTTC	CASSRRDSSYEQYF
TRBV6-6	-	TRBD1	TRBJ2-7	TGTGCCAGCAGATCCAGGACAGGGGATTACGAGCAGTACTTC	CASRSRTGDYEQYF
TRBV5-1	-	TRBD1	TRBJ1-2	TGCGCCAGCAGCTCCACAGGGGGCGCCGGCTATGGCTACACCTTC	CASSSTGGAGYGYTF
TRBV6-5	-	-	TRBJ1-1	TGTGCCAGCAGCCGAGATACCAACACTGAAGCTTTCTTT	CASSRDTNTEAFF
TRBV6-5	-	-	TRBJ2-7	TGTGCCAGCAGCTCCGCCTACGAGCAGTACTTC	CASSSAYEQYF
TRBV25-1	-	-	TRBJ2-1	TGTGCCAGCAGTGAAGTAAGCCTTTACAATGAGCAGTTCTTC	CASSEVSLYNEQFF
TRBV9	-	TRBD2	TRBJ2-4	TGTGCCAGCAGCGTAGTCCTCGGACTAGCGGTAGCCAAAAACATTCAGTACTTC	CASSVVLGLAVAKNIQYF
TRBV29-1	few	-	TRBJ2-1	TGCAGCGTTGAAGGGGAGGGGGCCTACAATGAGCAGTTCTTC	CSVEGEGAYNEQFF
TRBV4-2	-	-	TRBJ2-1	TGTGCCAGCAGCCAAGATAGCACCAGCTCCTACAATGAGCAGTTCTTC	CASSQDSTSSYNEQFF
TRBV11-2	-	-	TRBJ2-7	TGTGCCAGCAGCAAGGGGCTTCTGAGCTCCTACGAGCAGTACTTC	CASSKGLLSSYEQYF
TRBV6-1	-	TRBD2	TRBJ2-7	TGTGCCAGCAGCCTTGGGACTAGCGGATACGAGCAGTACTTC	CASSLGTSGYEQYF
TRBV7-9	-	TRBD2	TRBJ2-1	TGTTCCAGCAGCTGGGGACTAGCGGGGCATGGGGGCGGGATGAATGAGCAGTTCTTC	CSSSWGLAGHGGGMNEQFF
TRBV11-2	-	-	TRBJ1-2	TGTGCCAGCAGCTTAGATCTCGGCGGAGTCTATGGCTACACCTTC	CASSLDLGGVYGYTF
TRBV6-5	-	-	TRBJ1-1	TGTGCCAGCACTACGGACAGTAACACTGAAGCTTTCTTT	CASTTDSNTEAFF
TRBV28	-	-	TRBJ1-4	TGTGCCAGCAGTTTAGTCGACAGGCTTAATGAAAAACTGTTTTTT	CASSLVDRLNEKLFF
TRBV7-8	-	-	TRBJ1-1	TGTGCCAGCAGCTTACGGGGGTACACTGAAGCTTTCTTT	CASSLRGYTEAFF
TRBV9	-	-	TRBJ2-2	TGTGCCAGCAGCCCCCAGGGTTGGGGTTTAAGCGGGGAGCTGTTTTTT	CASSPQGWGLSGELFF
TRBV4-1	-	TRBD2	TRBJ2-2	TGCGCCAGCAGCCAACTTAGCGGGGGGGCCGACACCGGGGAGCTGTTTTTT	CASSQLSGGADTGELFF
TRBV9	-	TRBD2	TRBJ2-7	TGTGCCAGCAGCGAACTACAGGGGGCAGGGGGACTAGCGGAATTAACCTACGAGCAGTACTTC	CASSELQGAGGLAELTYEQYF
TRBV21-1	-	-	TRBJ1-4	TGTGCCAGCAATCTCGGGACTCCGGGAGTCCATGTGAGGGAAAAACTGTTTTTT	CASNLGTPGVHVREKLFF
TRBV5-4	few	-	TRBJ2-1	TGTGCCAGCAGCCCCCCTCTTGGGACTTCATCAAGTGAGCAGTTCTTC	CASSPPLGTSSSEQFF
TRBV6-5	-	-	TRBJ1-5	TGTGCCAGCAGTTACTCGGGGGGTGACAATCAGCCCCAGCATTTT	CASSYSGGDNQPQHF
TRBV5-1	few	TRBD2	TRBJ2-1	TGCGCCAGCACGGATTCGACTAGCGGGTACAATGAGCAGTTCTTC	CASTDSTSGYNEQFF
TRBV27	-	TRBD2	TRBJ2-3	TGTGCCAGCAGCCACCCTTCTAGCGGCCGCTTGGATACGCAGTATTTT	CASSHPSSGRLDTQYF
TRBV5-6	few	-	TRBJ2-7	TGTGCCAGCAGCTTGGGAGAAAAAAGGTACTTC	CASSLGEKRYF
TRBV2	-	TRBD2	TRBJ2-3	TGTGCCAGCAGTGCAAACCGACGGGCTAGCGGGGGGCCCAATACGCAGTATTTT	CASSANRRASGGPNTQYF
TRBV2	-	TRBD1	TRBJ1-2	TGTGCCAGCAGGCAGGGGGCCATATATGGCTACACCTTC	CASRQGAIYGYTF
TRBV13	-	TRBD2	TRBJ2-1	TGTGCCAGCAGCTTTCGTCCGGGACTAGCGGGGGAGAACAATGAGCAGTTCTTC	CASSFRPGLAGENNEQFF
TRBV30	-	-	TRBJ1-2	TGTGCCTGGAGTGGGGCTGGAACCTACTATGGCTACACCTTC	CAWSGAGTYYGYTF
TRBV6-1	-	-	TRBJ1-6	TGTGCCAGCAACGTTTTCGGGGGATCACCCCTCCACTTT	CASNVFGGSPLHF
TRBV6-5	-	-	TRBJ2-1	TGTGCCAGCAGTTCCGGACTTACCTCCTACAATGAGCAGTTCTTC	CASSSGLTSYNEQFF
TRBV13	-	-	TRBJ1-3	TGTGCCAGCAGCACTCGCATAGACTCTGGAAACACCATATATTTT	CASSTRIDSGNTIYF
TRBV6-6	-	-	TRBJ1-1	TGTGCCAGCAGTAGGGGTGGTGGCACTGAAGCTTTCTTT	CASSRGGGTEAFF
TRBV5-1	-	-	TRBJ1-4	TGCGCCAGCAGCTTGGGCCCCAGGGCAACTAATGAAAAACTGTTTTTT	CASSLGPRATNEKLFF
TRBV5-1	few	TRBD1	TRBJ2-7	TGCGCCAGCAGCTGGACCGGGACAGGGCTCAACGAGCAGTACTTC	CASSWTGTGLNEQYF
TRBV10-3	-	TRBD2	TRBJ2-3	TGTGCCATCACCCATAGCGGGAGGACGGATACGCAGTATTTT	CAITHSGRTDTQYF
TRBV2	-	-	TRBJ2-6	TGTGCCAGCAGTGAAGCGGGGCAGACTGGGGCCAACGTCCTGACTTTC	CASSEAGQTGANVLTF
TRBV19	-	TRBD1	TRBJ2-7	TGTGCCAGTAGTGCCTGGGGACAGAGCTCCTACGAGCAGTACTTC	CASSAWGQSSYEQYF
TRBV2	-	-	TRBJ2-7	TGTGCCAGCAAGCCACCACTCTCCTACGAGCAGTACTTC	CASKPPLSYEQYF
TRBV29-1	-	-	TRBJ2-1	TGCAGCGCCCGTGGTCTGACAAATTCTCCCTACAATGAGCAGTTCTTC	CSARGLTNSPYNEQFF
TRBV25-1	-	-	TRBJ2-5	TGTGCCAGCAGTGAAGACGGAAAGGTTCTAGGGACCCAGTACTTC	CASSEDGKVLGTQYF
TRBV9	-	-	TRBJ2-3	TGTGCCAGCAGCCCGACTGAAGATACGCAGTATTTT	CASSPTEDTQYF
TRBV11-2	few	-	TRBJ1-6	TGTGCCAGCAGCTTCGGGAATTCACCCCTCCACTTT	CASSFGNSPLHF